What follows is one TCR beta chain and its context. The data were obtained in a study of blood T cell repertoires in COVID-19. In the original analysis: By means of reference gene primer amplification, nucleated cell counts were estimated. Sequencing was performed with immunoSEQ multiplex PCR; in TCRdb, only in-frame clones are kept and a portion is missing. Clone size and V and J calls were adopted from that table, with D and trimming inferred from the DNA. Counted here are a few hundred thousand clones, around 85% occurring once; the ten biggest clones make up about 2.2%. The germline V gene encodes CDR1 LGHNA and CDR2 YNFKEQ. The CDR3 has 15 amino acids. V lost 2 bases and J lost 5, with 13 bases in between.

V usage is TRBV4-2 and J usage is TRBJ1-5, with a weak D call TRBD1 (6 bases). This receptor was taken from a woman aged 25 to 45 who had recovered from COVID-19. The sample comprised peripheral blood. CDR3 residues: CASSQHRDTDQPQHF. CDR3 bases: TGTGCCAGCAGCCAACACCGGGACACAGATCAGCCCCAGCATTTT.